This entry lists 16 T cell receptor beta chains sequenced from one sample in a study of OX40 agonist ivuxolimab in advanced cancers. Libraries were prepared by immunoSEQ multiplex PCR; TCRdb keeps only in-frame clonotypes and omits some of them. The repertoire has about 31,000 clones, more than 75% of them found once; the top ten carry about 25%. The sequenced sample was CD4+ or CD8+ T cells sorted from blood, obtained in a trial of the OX40 agonist ivuxolimab. These receptors were obtained from an adult with an advanced solid tumor such as melanoma, head and neck, liver or kidney cancer.

V and J are TRBV2 and TRBJ2-5, with 7 bases matching TRBD1. The ends lost 5 bases at V and 4 bases at J; junction bases unmatched: 13. CDR1 and CDR2 from the germline V gene are SNHLY and FYNNEI. There are 16 residues in the CDR3. This chain's CDR3 is CASSLNSGGEGETQYF. The CDR3 DNA is TGTGCCAGCAGTCTTAACTCAGGGGGAGAGGGAGAGACCCAGTACTTC.

The gene calls are TRBV2 and TRBJ2-3; D may correspond to TRBD1 or TRBD2 (5 bases each). Trimming shortened V by 7 bases and J by 1 base, and 9 bases separated the two germline ends. The CDR3 consists of 13 residues. Germline values: CDR1 SNHLY, CDR2 FYNNEI. CDR3 amino acids: CASTGQRTDTQYF. The DNA of the CDR3 is TGTGCCAGCACGGGGCAGCGCACAGATACGCAGTATTTT.

This clone appeared a few times. The rearrangement links TRBV6-1 to TRBJ1-2, with D tentatively TRBD1 (5 bases). V gave up 2 bases and J gave up 2 bases, with 9 bases separating them. This CDR3 has 14 residues. Germline CDR1 and CDR2: MNHNS and SASEGT. CDR3 residues: CASSESGGNYGYTF. In nucleotides, the CDR3 is TGTGCCAGCAGTGAATCGGGGGGGAACTATGGCTACACCTTC.

The chain employs TRBV5-1 and TRBJ1-1; D remains unclear. Germline-derived CDR1 and CDR2 are SGHRS and YFSETQ. The CDR3 has 17 residues. With 1 base removed from V and 2 bases from J, the gap between germline ends came to 18 bases. Written as DNA, the CDR3 is TGCGCCAGCAGCTTGTCGGTACCTCCGGAGGGAAACACTGAAGCTTTCTTT. Protein product: CASSLSVPPEGNTEAFF. The full variable domain, in which reference TRBV5-1 and TRBJ1-1 provide the parts outside the CDR3, is KAGVTQTPRYLIKTRGQQVTLSCSPISGHRSVSWYQQTPGQGLQFLFEYFSETQRNKGNFPGRFSGRQFSNSRSEMNVSTLELGDSALYLCASSLSVPPEGNTEAFFGQGTRLTVV.

This clone is termed medium-sized (0.01 to 0.1%). This sequence joins TRBV28 and TRBJ1-5; the D gene is possibly TRBD1 (5 bases). The CDR3 spans 14 residues. Germline V CDR1 and CDR2: MDHEN, SYDVKM. V was cut by 5 bases and J by 9 bases, with 17 bases left in between. Here the CDR3 reads CASSPLSSGMPQHF. As DNA, the CDR3 is TGTGCCAGCAGTCCCCTCTCATCAGGGATGCCCCAGCATTTT.

This clone was counted a single time. CDR3 nucleotides: TGTGCCAGCAGCTTAGGGACTAGCTACAATGAGCAGTTCTTC. This sequence encodes CASSLGTSYNEQFF. The chain has TRBV11-3 and TRBJ2-1, with 7 bases aligning to TRBD2. The V gene's germline CDR1 is SGHNT and CDR2 YENEEA. The CDR3 has 14 amino acids. The V and J ends lost 1 base and 3 bases, in that order; junction bases with no gene match: 0. The entire variable domain, with the rest obtained from reference TRBV11-3 and TRBJ2-1, is as follows: EAGVVQSPRYKIIEKKQPVAFWCNPISGHNTLYWYLQNLGQGPELLIRYENEEAVDDSQLPKDRFSAERLKGVDSTLKIQPAELGDSAVYLCASSLGTSYNEQFFGPGTRLTVL.

The chain links TRBV5-1 to TRBJ1-4; D remains ambiguous. This CDR3 is built from 15 residues. V was shortened by 0 bases and J by 3 bases, with 9 bases between the two germline ends. Germline CDR1 SGHRS, CDR2 YFSETQ. CDR3 residues: CASSLDGVPNEKLFF. The CDR3 DNA is TGCGCCAGCAGCTTGGACGGGGTTCCTAATGAAAAACTGTTTTTT.

The chain is built from TRBV7-2 and TRBJ2-6; no reliable D call. V was cut by 2 bases and J by 1 base, with 12 bases left in between. This CDR3 has 17 residues. Germline CDR1 and CDR2: SGHTA and FQGNSA. CDR3 coding DNA: TGTGCCAGCAGCTTATCGCCCGTTGTTTCTGGGGCCAACGTCCTGACTTTC. Translation: CASSLSPVVSGANVLTF.

V gene TRBV5-1 combines with J gene TRBJ2-7; 7 nucleotides agree with TRBD2. V was clipped by 3 bases and J by 6 bases; unmatched bases: 9. Looked up from germline, CDR1 is SGHRS and CDR2 is YFSETQ. The CDR3 is made up of 14 amino acids. The CDR3 DNA is TGCGCCAGCAGCTGGTGGGCGGGAGCCGGCGAGCAGTACTTC. Residues: CASSWWAGAGEQYF.

The sample holds one count of this clone. The chain recombines TRBV15 with TRBJ1-3; tentatively, D is TRBD1 (5 bases). CDR3 size: 14 residues. Germline lookup yields CDR1 LNHNV and CDR2 YYDKDF (reference sequence). Trimming cost V 5 bases and J 1 base, with 9 bases left between them. The DNA for the CDR3 is TGTGCCACCAGCCGAGGGGATTCTGGAAACACCATATATTTT. Protein product: CATSRGDSGNTIYF.

V and J are TRBV29-1 and TRBJ2-7; D perhaps matches TRBD1 (5 bases). The CDR3 totals 13 residues. Germline V gives CDR1 SQVTM, CDR2 ANQGSEA. Trimming shortened V by 4 bases and J by 2 bases, and 12 bases separated the two germline ends. The DNA of the CDR3 is TGCAGCGTTGGGGCAGGGAACGCCTACGAGCAGTACTTC. Translation gives CSVGAGNAYEQYF.

In DNA, the CDR3 is TGCGCCAGCAGCCAAAATGCCCGCTCCCGTAATCAGCAGTACTTC. It encodes CASSQNARSRNQQYF. V is TRBV4-1 and J is TRBJ2-7, with D hard to call. Per germline, CDR1 MGHRA and CDR2 YSYEKL. This CDR3 is built from 15 residues. Trimming took 2 bases from V and 8 from J, leaving 19 bases between them.

The rearrangement uses TRBV9 and TRBJ1-3, with unresolved D. Germline CDR1 SGDLS, CDR2 YYNGEE. The CDR3 has 17 amino acids. V dropped 0 bases and J dropped 0 bases, with 13 bases sitting between them. Here the CDR3 DNA reads TGTGCCAGCAGCGTAGACCCTGCTGGTACCTCTGGAAACACCATATATTTT. As protein: CASSVDPAGTSGNTIYF.

This clone was counted only a few times. CDR3 sequence (DNA): TGTGCCAGCACCACCCCCGGGACAGGCCGCCTGAAGAATCAGCCCCAGCATTTT. Protein product: CASTTPGTGRLKNQPQHF. The chain carries TRBV28 and TRBJ1-5, with TRBD1 matching 8 bases. This CDR3 region has 18 residues. V shed 7 bases, J shed 4 bases, and the junction held 18 bases outside the gene matches. In germline, CDR1 is MDHEN, CDR2 SYDVKM.

The rearrangement links TRBV6-1 to TRBJ2-7, with D perhaps TRBD1 or TRBD2 (5 bases each). Trimming removed 3 bases at V and 3 bases at J, with 15 bases between. The CDR3 loop spans 15 amino acids. Germline V gene sequence: CDR1 MNHNS, CDR2 SASEGT. Here the CDR3 DNA reads TGTGCCAGCAGTGACTTTTCCGGGGCCTACTACGAGCAGTACTTC. Translating gives CASSDFSGAYYEQYF.

The gene calls are TRBV4-1 and TRBJ1-1; D perhaps matches TRBD1 (5 bases). In germline, CDR1 is MGHRA, CDR2 YSYEKL. Trimming took 1 base from V and 7 from J, leaving 7 bases between them. The CDR3 covers 12 residues. DNA for the CDR3: TGCGCCAGCAGCCAAGGAGGGGTTGAAGCTTTCTTT. Residues: CASSQGGVEAFF.